One sample yielded the 20 T cell receptor beta chains listed below, sequenced in a study of blood T cell repertoires in COVID-19. Sequencing was performed with immunoSEQ multiplex PCR; in TCRdb, only in-frame clones are kept and a portion is missing. The profile shows approximately 160,000 clones, approximately 85% of them singletons. Source material: peripheral blood. The origin of the receptors is a man in his sixties with active or convalescent COVID-19.

This clone has just one count. The V and J genes are TRBV5-6 and TRBJ1-1; the D is unclear. The V end was cut by 0 bases, the J end by 1 base, with 4 bases between. This CDR3 contains 13 residues. Germline V lookup: CDR1 SGHDT, CDR2 YYEEEE. CDR3 residues: CASSLAGNTEAFF. The CDR3, as DNA: TGTGCCAGCAGCTTGGCAGGGAACACTGAAGCTTTCTTT. The full variable domain, with the rest looked up from reference TRBV5-6 and TRBJ1-1, is DAGVTQSPTHLIKTRGQQVTLRCSPKSGHDTVSWYQQALGQGPQFIFQYYEEEERQRGNFPDRFSGHQFPNYSSELNVNALLLGDSALYLCASSLAGNTEAFFGQGTRLTVV.

The chain carries TRBV27 and TRBJ2-7; 11 bases align to TRBD2. CDR3 size: 16 residues. V was clipped by 7 bases and J by 6 bases; unmatched bases: 14. CDR1 is MNHEY, CDR2 SMNVEV, per germline (reference sequence). This chain's CDR3 is CASKTLAGVFPSEQYF. In DNA form, the CDR3 reads TGTGCCAGCAAGACACTAGCGGGAGTGTTCCCCTCCGAGCAGTACTTC.

On this clone: This specimen includes other DNA sequences encoding the same CDR3. V gene TRBV20-1 combines with J gene TRBJ2-3; D call uncertain. V lost 4 bases and J 4 bases, leaving 6 bases between the germline ends. Germline CDR1 and CDR2: DFQATT and SNEGSKA (reference sequence). The CDR3 covers 11 residues. CDR3 amino acids: CSATGADTQYF. The CDR3 coding sequence is TGCAGTGCTACCGGAGCAGATACGCAGTATTTT.

This chain uses TRBV2 with TRBJ1-2, with 7 bases identical to TRBD1. The CDR3 spans 18 residues. V gave up 4 bases and J gave up 4 bases; unmatched junction bases: 18. CDR1 and CDR2 (germline): SNHLY, FYNNEI. CDR3 coding DNA: TGTGCCAGCAGTGGAGGCCCCACGGGACGACAGGGCGTCTATGGCTACACCTTC. Its translation: CASSGGPTGRQGVYGYTF.

The rearrangement links TRBV2 to TRBJ1-2; 8 positions match TRBD1. Looked up from germline, CDR1 is SNHLY and CDR2 is FYNNEI. The CDR3 is made up of 11 amino acids. V dropped 9 bases and J dropped 8; count of bases not matched to a gene: 5. CDR3 loop: CARQGDEGYTF. The CDR3 region has the DNA TGTGCCAGACAGGGGGATGAAGGCTACACCTTC. Drawing the rest from reference TRBV2 and TRBJ1-2, the complete variable domain is EPEVTQTPSHQVTQMGQEVILRCVPISNHLYFYWYRQILGQKVEFLVSFYNNEISEKSEIFDDQFSVERPDGSNFTLKIRSTKLEDSAMYFCARQGDEGYTFGSGTRLTVV.

The chain uses TRBV19 and TRBJ2-1; 9 bases fit TRBD2. This CDR3 has 13 amino acids. The V and J ends lost 5 bases and 10 bases, in that order; junction bases with no gene match: 6. Germline lookup yields CDR1 LNHDA and CDR2 SQIVND (reference sequence). CDR3 amino acids: CASSPSGGSEQFF. The CDR3 region has the DNA TGTGCCAGTAGTCCCAGCGGGGGGTCAGAGCAGTTCTTC.

The gene calls are TRBV6-5 and TRBJ1-6, with D perhaps TRBD1 (6 bases). The length of the CDR3 is 15 residues. Germline CDR1 is MNHEY and CDR2 is SVGAGI. The V gene lost 6 bases and the J gene lost 4 bases, with 13 bases spanning the gap. The CDR3 DNA reads TGTGCCAGCAGAACGGACAGAGCGTATAATTCACCCCTCCACTTT. Its translation is CASRTDRAYNSPLHF.

The chain employs TRBV6-5 and TRBJ2-7; 11 bases fit TRBD1. Germline CDR1 is MNHEY and CDR2 is SVGAGI. V was pared by 4 bases and J by 7 bases, with 6 bases of the junction left unmatched. The CDR3 has 14 amino acids. The CDR3 is CASSFMDRGREQYF. CDR3 sequence (DNA): TGTGCCAGCAGTTTCATGGACAGGGGGCGGGAGCAGTACTTC.

CDR3 DNA sequence: TGTGCCAGCAGCGGACAGGGTTCGAATTCACCCCTCCACTTT. Translating it yields CASSGQGSNSPLHF. The V call is TRBV6-5, the J call TRBJ1-6, with 8 positions matching TRBD1. CDR1 is MNHEY, CDR2 SVGAGI, per germline. The CDR3 spans 14 residues. Trimming removed 6 bases from V and 7 bases from J; junction bases left unmatched: 5.

The chain carries TRBV5-1 and TRBJ2-3; D perhaps matches TRBD2 (7 bases). Trimming stripped 1 base from V and 2 bases from J, with 11 bases between. CDR1 is SGHRS, CDR2 YFSETQ, per germline. CDR3 length equals 15 residues. In DNA, the CDR3 is TGCGCCAGCAGCTTGACCGGGGGGCCCACAGATACGCAGTATTTT. This gives the protein CASSLTGGPTDTQYF. The whole variable domain, filled in from reference TRBV5-1 and TRBJ2-3, reads KAGVTQTPRYLIKTRGQQVTLSCSPISGHRSVSWYQQTPGQGLQFLFEYFSETQRNKGNFPGRFSGRQFSNSRSEMNVSTLELGDSALYLCASSLTGGPTDTQYFGPGTRLTVL.

This chain connects TRBV10-3 to TRBJ1-6; 7 bases are a match to TRBD1. V shed 6 bases and J 7 bases; nucleotides not matched to a gene: 6. This CDR3 contains 14 residues. Germline V gives CDR1 ENHRY, CDR2 SYGVKD. The CDR3 reads CAIRPGQRNSPLHF. The CDR3 nucleotides read TGTGCCATCAGACCGGGACAGCGAAATTCACCCCTCCACTTT.

The chain is built from TRBV15 and TRBJ2-5; 9 bases fit TRBD2. CDR1 and CDR2 from the germline V gene are LNHNV and YYDKDF (reference sequence). The CDR3 consists of 15 residues. V lost 3 bases to trimming and J lost 3 bases; unmatched junction nucleotides: 5. The CDR3 here is CATSSGAGGKETQYF. DNA for the CDR3: TGTGCCACCAGCAGTGGGGCGGGGGGGAAAGAGACCCAGTACTTC.

The chain carries TRBV5-1 and TRBJ1-2; 10 bases agree with TRBD1. Trimming removed 3 bases from V and 4 bases from J; junction bases left unmatched: 3. Germline assignment: CDR1 SGHRS and CDR2 YFSETQ. This CDR3 has 14 amino acids. The CDR3: CASSSGQGGYGYTF. In DNA form, the CDR3 reads TGCGCCAGCAGCTCCGGACAGGGGGGCTATGGCTACACCTTC.

This chain uses TRBV6-1 with TRBJ1-5, with TRBD1 matching over 7 bases. The CDR3 consists of 14 residues. Germline V gene data show CDR1 as MNHNS and CDR2 as SASEGT. The V segment lost 3 bases and the J segment 5 bases; nucleotides outside the gene matches: 4. DNA of the CDR3: TGTGCCAGCAGTGACGGGACAGCCTATCAGCCCCAGCATTTT. This codes for CASSDGTAYQPQHF.

The V gene is TRBV27, the J gene TRBJ1-6; no firm D call. The CDR3 is 16 amino acids. The germline V gene has CDR1 MNHEY and CDR2 SMNVEV (reference sequence). V was trimmed by 6 bases and J by 2 bases, leaving 14 bases between them. The CDR3 here is CASSTDLGAYNSPLHF. CDR3 sequence (DNA): TGTGCCAGCAGCACCGACCTAGGCGCCTATAATTCACCCCTCCACTTT.

The V gene is TRBV4-2, the J gene TRBJ2-1; 10 bases are a match to TRBD2. Per germline, CDR1 LGHNA and CDR2 YNFKEQ. Trimming cost V 2 bases and J 2 bases; bases outside gene matches: 9. CDR3 size: 18 residues. This chain's CDR3 is CASSQTRGSGGTYNEQFF. The DNA for the CDR3 is TGTGCCAGCAGCCAAACACGGGGTAGCGGGGGGACCTACAATGAGCAGTTCTTC.

This chain connects TRBV3-1 (or the pseudogene TRBV3-2) to TRBJ2-1; 11 bases are a match to TRBD2. Trimming took 8 bases from V and 0 from J; bases not matched to a gene: 9. The CDR3 has 17 amino acids. Germline-derived CDR1 and CDR2 are LGHDT and YNNKEL (reference sequence). The CDR3 region is CASSRGTSGNSYNEQFF. CDR3 in DNA: TGTGCCAGCTCCCGGGGGACTAGCGGAAACTCCTACAATGAGCAGTTCTTC.

The rearrangement uses TRBV7-2 and TRBJ2-7; 8 nucleotides line up with TRBD1. Unmatched junction bases numbered 0, after V lost 1 base and J lost 1 base. Germline assignment: CDR1 SGHTA and CDR2 FQGNSA. The CDR3 loop spans 14 amino acids. CDR3 coding DNA: TGTGCCAGCAGCTTAGGGACAGGGTCCTACGAGCAGTACTTC. Translating it yields CASSLGTGSYEQYF.

The chain's CDR3 is CASSDTSGYEQYF. DNA of the CDR3: TGTGCCAGTAGTGACACTAGCGGGTACGAGCAGTACTTC. The genes are TRBV19 and TRBJ2-7; TRBD2 matches 9 bases. The CDR3 is 13 amino acids. Germline V gene sequence: CDR1 LNHDA, CDR2 SQIVND (reference sequence). The ends lost 5 bases at V and 4 bases at J; junction bases unmatched: 3.

The chain joins TRBV5-1 to TRBJ2-7, with 8 bases aligning to TRBD2. The CDR3 is 14 amino acids. V lost 4 bases to trimming and J lost 2 bases; unmatched junction nucleotides: 5. Per the germline V gene, CDR1 is SGHRS and CDR2 is YFSETQ. The CDR3 nucleotides are TGCGCCAGCAGCGGTAGCGGGGAACCCTACGAGCAGTACTTC. This translates into CASSGSGEPYEQYF.